The 2 T cell receptor beta chains below come from one sample, sequenced in a study of T cell responses to AZD1222 COVID-19 vaccine. Sequenced by immunoSEQ multiplex PCR; TCRdb stores in-frame clones only, minus some. The table lists under 130,000 clones, under 95% of them singletons. The specimen was peripheral blood, collected on day 0 of AZD1222 vaccination. The receptors here all came from an adult in good health.

V gene TRBV19 combines with J gene TRBJ2-1; the D is unclear. This CDR3 is 13 amino acids long. V was cut by 1 base and J by 9 bases, with 10 bases left in between. CDR1 and CDR2 from the germline V gene are LNHDA and SQIVND (reference sequence). The CDR3 DNA reads TGTGCCAGTAGTATAGCCCCCTGGGGTGAGCAGTTCTTC. As protein: CASSIAPWGEQFF.

The chain recombines TRBV4-2 with TRBJ2-2, with D perhaps matching TRBD2 (6 bases). The CDR3 loop spans 15 amino acids. Per germline, CDR1 LGHNA and CDR2 YNFKEQ. V lost 3 bases to trimming and J lost 1 base, with 9 bases between them. The CDR3 nucleotides are TGTGCCAGCAGCCAGGTGCGGGGGAACACCGGGGAGCTGTTTTTT. Translated: CASSQVRGNTGELFF.